This is a list of T cell receptor beta chains from one sample in a study of blood T cell repertoires in COVID-19. The data were produced by immunoSEQ multiplex PCR, yet TCRdb's version contains in-frame clones alone and is incomplete. Altogether roughly 310,000 clones are present, around 87% being singletons, with the ten largest covering under 4.5%. The sequencing sample was made of peripheral blood. These TCRs come from a woman aged 45-65 years with active or convalescent COVID-19. Both conserved end residues are part of each CDR3.

length,V,CDR3
12,TRBV12-3/TRBV12-4,CASTPSADTQYF
13,TRBV6-6,CASSPDRVREQYF
14,TRBV2,CASVAYRGTDTQYF
14,TRBV4-3,CASSQDTRVTEQFF
14,TRBV2,CASSEAQVRTGGTF
14,TRBV6-2/TRBV6-3,CASSYFPAGVEQYF
19,TRBV18,CASSPMAKSHHGRGGGYTF
16,TRBV4-1,CASSQDGALGANVLTF
13,TRBV27,CASSSTSYNEQFF
15,TRBV23-1,CASSQSPGTGNTIYF
19,TRBV4-1,CASSPRQGAGSTTNEKLFF
14,TRBV29-1,CSVEGKYRVAEAFF
15,TRBV5-1,CASSPGQGIYNEQFF
12,TRBV20-1,CSASTSGYEQYF
14,TRBV19,CASSIGRGDTEAFF
13,TRBV9,CASSVGGRAKLFF
13,TRBV6-2/TRBV6-3,CASSRTGAHEQYF
16,TRBV9,CASSVVDRSSGNTIYF
18,TRBV9,CASSVGPGGGRANQPQHF
14,TRBV2,CASSGGGNTGELFF
16,TRBV28,CASSLILGQPNEKLFF
15,TRBV18,CASSARQELSYEQYF
15,TRBV24-1,CATSARDSSNQPQHF
14,TRBV10-3,CAINELQGAYGYTF
15,TRBV3-1/TRBV3-2,CASSPWDRVYDTQYF
15,TRBV9,CASSVGTGATQPQHF
19,TRBV28,CASETGRTGFALWNSPLHF
13,TRBV12-3/TRBV12-4,CASSLVRNSPLHF